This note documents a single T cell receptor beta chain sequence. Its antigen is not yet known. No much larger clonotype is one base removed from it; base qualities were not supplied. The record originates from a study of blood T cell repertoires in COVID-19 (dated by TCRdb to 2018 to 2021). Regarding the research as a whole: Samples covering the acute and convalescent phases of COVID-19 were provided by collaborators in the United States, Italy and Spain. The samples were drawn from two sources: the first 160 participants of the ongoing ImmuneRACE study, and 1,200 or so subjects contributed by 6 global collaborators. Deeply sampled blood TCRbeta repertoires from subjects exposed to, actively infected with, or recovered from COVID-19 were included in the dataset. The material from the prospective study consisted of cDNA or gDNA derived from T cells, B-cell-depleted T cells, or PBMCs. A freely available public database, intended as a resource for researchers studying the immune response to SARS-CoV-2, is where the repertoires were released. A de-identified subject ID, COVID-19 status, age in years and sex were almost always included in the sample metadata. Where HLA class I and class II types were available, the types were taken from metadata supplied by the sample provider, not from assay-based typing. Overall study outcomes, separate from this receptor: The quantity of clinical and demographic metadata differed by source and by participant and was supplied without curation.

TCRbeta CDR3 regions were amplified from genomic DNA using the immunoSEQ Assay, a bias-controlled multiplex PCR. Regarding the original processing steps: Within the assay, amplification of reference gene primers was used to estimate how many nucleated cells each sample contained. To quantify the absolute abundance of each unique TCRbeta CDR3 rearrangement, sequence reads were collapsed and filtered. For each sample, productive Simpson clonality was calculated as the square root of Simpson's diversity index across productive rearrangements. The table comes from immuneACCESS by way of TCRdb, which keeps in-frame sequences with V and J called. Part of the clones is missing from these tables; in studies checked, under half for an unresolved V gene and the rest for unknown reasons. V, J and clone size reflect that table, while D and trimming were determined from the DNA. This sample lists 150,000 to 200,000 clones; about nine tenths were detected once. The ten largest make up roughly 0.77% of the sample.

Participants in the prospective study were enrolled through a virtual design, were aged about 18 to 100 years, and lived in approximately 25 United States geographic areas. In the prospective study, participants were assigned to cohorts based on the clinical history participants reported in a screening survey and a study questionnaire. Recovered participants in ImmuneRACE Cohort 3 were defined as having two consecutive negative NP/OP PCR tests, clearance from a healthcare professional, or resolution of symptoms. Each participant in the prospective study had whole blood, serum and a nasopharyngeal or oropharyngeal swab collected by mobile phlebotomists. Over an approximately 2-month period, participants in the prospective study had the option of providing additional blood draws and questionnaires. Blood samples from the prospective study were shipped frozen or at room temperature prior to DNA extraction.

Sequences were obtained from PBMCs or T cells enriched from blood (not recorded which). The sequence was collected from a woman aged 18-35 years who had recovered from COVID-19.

CDR3 sequence: CASSSGQNNEQFF. The DNA sequence is as follows: TGTGCCAGCAGCTCGGGACAAAACAATGAGCAGTTCTTC. The rearranged segments are TRBV7-3 and TRBJ2-1; TRBD1 is perhaps the D gene, given 6 matching bases. V gives up 4 bases and J gives up 5 bases, and the segment between their germline ends measures 9 bases. The germline V gene yields SGHTA for CDR1 and FQGTGA for CDR2. Including the terminal cysteine and phenylalanine, the CDR3 comprises 13 residues. Only CDR3 DNA remains: 39 bases, in frame from the first base.